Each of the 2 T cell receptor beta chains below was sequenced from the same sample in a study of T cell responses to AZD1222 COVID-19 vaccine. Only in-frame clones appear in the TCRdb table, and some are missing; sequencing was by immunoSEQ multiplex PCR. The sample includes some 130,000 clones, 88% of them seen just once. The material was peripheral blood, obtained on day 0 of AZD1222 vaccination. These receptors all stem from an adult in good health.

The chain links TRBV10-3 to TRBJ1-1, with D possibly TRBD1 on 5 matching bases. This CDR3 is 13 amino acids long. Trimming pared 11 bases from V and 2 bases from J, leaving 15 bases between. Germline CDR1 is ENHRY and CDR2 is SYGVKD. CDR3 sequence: CASRGTDNTEAFF. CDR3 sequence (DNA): TGTGCCTCACGGGGGACCGACAACACTGAAGCTTTCTTT.

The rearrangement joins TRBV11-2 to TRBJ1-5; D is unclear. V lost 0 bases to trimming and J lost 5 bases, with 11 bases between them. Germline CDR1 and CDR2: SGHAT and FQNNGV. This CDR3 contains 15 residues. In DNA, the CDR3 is TGTGCCAGCAGCTTAGATTTAGGGCAATATCAGCCCCAGCATTTT. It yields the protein CASSLDLGQYQPQHF.